The 31 T cell receptor beta chains reported below all come from one sample, sequenced in a study of cytomegalovirus exposure and HLA in healthy donors (dated by TCRdb to about 2017). Library preparation used the immunoSEQ multiplex PCR assay. A mixture of 60 forward primers for TCR Vbeta segments and 13 reverse primers for TCR Jbeta segments was used in the multiplex PCR. Sourced from immuneACCESS, this table was stored by TCRdb with only in-frame sequences that have V and J called. A share of the clones is absent; for the studies checked, an unresolved V gene accounts for under half, and the remainder has no known explanation. Present in this sample are 70,000 or so clones, roughly 88% of which were seen just once. The top ten hold just under 2% of the sample. The sequencing input was PBMCs. The receptors stem from a woman aged 25 to 39 in good health and CMV-seronegative.

This rearrangement joins TRBV11-3 to TRBJ2-3; D uncertain. V was clipped by 5 bases and J by 2 bases, with 5 bases between them. The CDR3 extends over 12 amino acids. CDR1 is SGHNT and CDR2 is YENEEA in the germline V gene. The CDR3 nucleotides are TGTGCCAGCAGCGTCTCCACAGATACGCAGTATTTT. Its translation: CASSVSTDTQYF.

This sequence joins TRBV6-1 and TRBJ2-7; D is possibly TRBD2 (5 bases). Germline CDR1 and CDR2: MNHNS and SASEGT. This CDR3 spans 16 amino acids. Trimming stripped 3 bases from V and 0 bases from J, with 15 bases between. The CDR3 nucleotides read TGTGCCAGCAGTGATTATCTAGCCGTGAGCTCCTACGAGCAGTACTTC. This codes for CASSDYLAVSSYEQYF.

The chain has TRBV28 and TRBJ2-7; TRBD2 matches 13 bases. Looked up from germline, CDR1 is MDHEN and CDR2 is SYDVKM. V lost 6 bases, J lost 5 bases, and 7 bases stayed unmatched. CDR3 length: 15 amino acids. The chain's CDR3 is CASRKLAGGSHEQYF. CDR3 coding DNA: TGTGCCAGCAGAAAACTAGCGGGAGGGTCCCACGAGCAGTACTTC.

The chain uses TRBV9 and TRBJ1-1, with a weak D call TRBD1 (5 bases). In germline, CDR1 is SGDLS, CDR2 YYNGEE. The V and J ends lost 4 bases and 11 bases respectively, with 18 bases between them. The CDR3 contains 13 residues. CDR3 DNA sequence: TGTGCCAGCAGCCCCCCCCGGGGGGGAACGGCTTTCTTT. Residues: CASSPPRGGTAFF.

The chain couples TRBV6-1 to TRBJ2-7, with D perhaps TRBD2 (6 bases). Germline V gene sequence: CDR1 MNHNS, CDR2 SASEGT. This CDR3 is built from 16 residues. Between the trimmed V and J ends, which lost 3 bases and 9 bases, there was a span of 24 bases. The CDR3 region has the DNA TGTGCCAGCAGTGAGGGGGGAGTGGGCCCTCGGACGGTGCAGTACTTC. The encoded protein is CASSEGGVGPRTVQYF.

A few counts support this clone. V usage is TRBV7-9 and J usage is TRBJ2-7; TRBD1 matches at 7 bases. The CDR3 is 15 amino acids. Germline V gives CDR1 SEHNR, CDR2 FQNEAQ (reference sequence). The trim removed 1 base at V and 1 base at J, leaving 4 bases unmatched. Written as DNA, the CDR3 is TGTGCCAGCAGCTTAGGACGGACAGGATCCTACGAGCAGTACTTC. It translates to CASSLGRTGSYEQYF.

J is TRBJ1-1 and V is TRBV13; 8 nucleotides align to TRBD1. V trimming: 2 bases; J trimming: 12 bases; junction bases outside the gene matches: 17. CDR3 length: 16 residues. The germline V gene encodes CDR1 PRHDT and CDR2 FYEKMQ (reference sequence). Here the CDR3 DNA reads TGTGCCAGCAGCTTAAATAGGGGGTCAGGGGGCGTAGGAACTTTCTTT. Protein: CASSLNRGSGGVGTFF.

This chain joins TRBV7-9 and TRBJ1-1; 9 bases align to TRBD1. Looked up from germline, CDR1 is SEHNR and CDR2 is FQNEAQ (reference sequence). This CDR3 has 13 amino acids. Germline trimming cut 6 bases from V and 7 bases from J; bases unmatched to any gene: 6. The DNA for the CDR3 is TGTGCCAGCAGTCGGGGACAGGGTGATGAAGCTTTCTTT. Translating it yields CASSRGQGDEAFF.

The genes are TRBV19 and TRBJ2-2, with 8 bases that match TRBD1. The CDR3 loop spans 15 amino acids. The V gene end was trimmed by 4 bases and the J gene end by 3 bases; junction bases not matched to a gene: 4. Germline V gene data show CDR1 as LNHDA and CDR2 as SQIVND (reference sequence). The CDR3 DNA follows: TGTGCCAGTAGTAAGACAGGGGCCGACACCGGGGAGCTGTTTTTT. Translation: CASSKTGADTGELFF.

The V gene is TRBV7-9, the J gene TRBJ1-2, with D unresolved. The CDR3 length is 14 residues. Germline V CDR1 and CDR2: SEHNR, FQNEAQ (reference sequence). Trimming stripped 5 bases from V and 2 bases from J, with 12 bases between. CDR3 nucleotides: TGTGCCAGCAGCCGTGCACAGACAAACTATGGCTACACCTTC. As protein: CASSRAQTNYGYTF.

The gene calls are TRBV7-3 and TRBJ2-3; no reliable D call. The CDR3 contains 12 residues. Germline V lookup: CDR1 SGHTA, CDR2 FQGTGA. Deletions cut 5 bases from V and 4 bases from J, with 7 bases between. The CDR3 reads CASSPQSDTQYF. CDR3 bases: TGTGCCAGCAGCCCCCAGTCAGATACGCAGTATTTT.

This sequence joins TRBV18 and TRBJ2-5, with TRBD1 identical over 7 bases. Trimming at V came to 3 bases and at J to 4 bases, leaving 2 bases not matched to a gene. Germline assignment: CDR1 KGHSH and CDR2 LQKENI. The CDR3 totals 13 residues. The CDR3 DNA reads as TGTGCCAGCTCACCCTACAGGGGAGAGACCCAGTACTTC. Protein sequence: CASSPYRGETQYF.

The rearrangement links TRBV19 to TRBJ2-5, with 9 bases identical to TRBD1. Per germline, CDR1 LNHDA and CDR2 SQIVND (reference sequence). J gave up 4 bases and V 3 bases, and 12 bases lay outside the gene matches. The CDR3 is made up of 17 amino acids. CDR3 sequence (DNA): TGTGCCAGTAGTATGGCGGGACAGGGTCTTTCTGGAGAGACCCAGTACTTC. It translates to CASSMAGQGLSGETQYF. The variable domain in full, completed from reference TRBV19 and TRBJ2-5, reads DGGITQSPKYLFRKEGQNVTLSCEQNLNHDAMYWYRQDPGQGLRLIYYSQIVNDFQKGDIAEGYSVSREKKESFPLTVTSAQKNPTAFYLCASSMAGQGLSGETQYFGPGTRLLVL.

The chain joins TRBV7-9 to TRBJ2-7, with 9 nucleotides matching TRBD1. Germline V gives CDR1 SEHNR, CDR2 FQNEAQ (reference sequence). J was trimmed by 3 bases and V by 5 bases; bases with no gene match: 8. The CDR3 is 15 residues long. CDR3 residues: CASSRGTGYYYEQYF. CDR3 DNA: TGTGCCAGCAGCAGGGGGACAGGGTATTACTACGAGCAGTACTTC.

This chain links TRBV27 with TRBJ2-1; D not certain. Germline-derived CDR1 and CDR2 are MNHEY and SMNVEV (reference sequence). The CDR3 runs 11 residues. V gave up 5 bases and J gave up 5 bases, with 4 bases separating them. The CDR3 protein is CASSQNNEQFF. The CDR3, as DNA: TGTGCCAGCAGTCAGAACAATGAGCAGTTCTTC.

The chain carries TRBV11-3 and TRBJ1-2, with TRBD1 matching 8 bases. Germline V lookup: CDR1 SGHNT, CDR2 YENEEA. The CDR3 has 15 amino acids. Germline trimming cut 3 bases from V and 8 bases from J; bases unmatched to any gene: 11. CDR3 nucleotides: TGTGCCAGCAGCTTCGGCGTGGCAGGGGGCTTCGGCTACACCTTC. Its translation is CASSFGVAGGFGYTF.

This clone was counted only a few times. The gene calls are TRBV25-1 and TRBJ1-3, with 7 bases that match TRBD1. CDR1 MGHDK and CDR2 SYGVNS come from the germline V gene. This CDR3 comprises 14 residues. Trimming removed 6 bases from V and 4 bases from J; junction bases left unmatched: 6. CDR3 DNA: TGTGCCAGCAGCTTGACAGGGAGCGGAAACACCATATATTTT. Translated, it gives CASSLTGSGNTIYF. The complete variable domain, with remaining parts taken from reference TRBV25-1 and TRBJ1-3, reads EADIYQTPRYLVIGTGKKITLECSQTMGHDKMYWYQQDPGMELHLIHYSYGVNSTEKGDLSSESTVSRIRTEHFPLTLESARPSHTSQYLCASSLTGSGNTIYFGEGSWLTVV.

This chain connects TRBV28 to TRBJ2-3; TRBD1 is a possible D gene (5 bases). V lost 5 bases and J 4 bases, leaving 10 bases between the germline ends. The germline CDR1 and CDR2 sequences are MDHEN and SYDVKM. The CDR3 totals 13 residues. CDR3 region: CASSAQAADTQYF. The CDR3 coding sequence is TGTGCCAGCAGTGCACAGGCCGCAGATACGCAGTATTTT.

This clone was observed a single time. This chain links TRBV19 with TRBJ2-6, with 8 bases identical to TRBD1. V trimming: 8 bases; J trimming: 2 bases; junction bases outside the gene matches: 11. CDR1 LNHDA and CDR2 SQIVND come from the germline V gene (reference sequence). This CDR3 has 17 residues. CDR3 residues: CASAGGQGATGANVLTF. The CDR3 DNA follows: TGTGCCAGTGCTGGGGGGCAGGGGGCGACTGGGGCCAACGTCCTGACTTTC.

V is TRBV28 and J is TRBJ2-7; D call uncertain. The CDR3 extends over 12 amino acids. Per germline, CDR1 MDHEN and CDR2 SYDVKM. V lost 2 bases to trimming and J lost 6 bases, with 8 bases between them. This CDR3 reads CASSLVRREQYF. The CDR3, as DNA: TGTGCCAGCAGTTTAGTCAGGCGCGAGCAGTACTTC.

The chain recombines TRBV6-5 with TRBJ2-3, with TRBD2 matching over 9 bases. Germline values: CDR1 MNHEY, CDR2 SVGAGI. The V segment lost 4 bases and the J segment 2 bases; nucleotides outside the gene matches: 4. This CDR3 is 15 amino acids long. The CDR3 here is CASSSAGGVTDTQYF. In nucleotides, the CDR3 is TGTGCCAGCAGTTCGGCGGGAGGGGTCACAGATACGCAGTATTTT.

This clone was picked up a small number of times. This sequence joins TRBV28 and TRBJ1-2; 10 bases match TRBD1. Germline CDR1 MDHEN, CDR2 SYDVKM. The CDR3 contains 13 residues. Unmatched junction bases numbered 5, after V lost 6 bases and J lost 7 bases. CDR3 region: CASSSDRGLGYTF. CDR3 nucleotides: TGTGCCAGCAGCTCTGACAGGGGGCTTGGCTACACCTTC.

CDR3 loop: CASSLGLSYEQYF. The CDR3 bases are TGTGCCAGTAGTTTAGGACTCTCCTACGAGCAGTACTTC. The rearrangement uses TRBV19 and TRBJ2-7, with D perhaps matching TRBD2 (5 bases). The V end was cut by 5 bases, the J end by 0 bases, with 8 bases between. The CDR3 loop spans 13 amino acids. Germline assignment: CDR1 LNHDA and CDR2 SQIVND (reference sequence).

This CDR3 reads CASSLAGYTDTQYF. For the CDR3, the DNA is TGTGCCAGCAGCTTAGCGGGATACACAGATACGCAGTATTTT. The chain has TRBV11-2 and TRBJ2-3, with TRBD2 as a possible D gene (5 bases). There are 14 residues in the CDR3. Trimming stripped 1 base from V and 2 bases from J, with 7 bases between. The germline V gene encodes CDR1 SGHAT and CDR2 FQNNGV.

This clone was picked up a small number of times. The genes are TRBV7-9 and TRBJ2-3; weak D call: TRBD1 (6 bases). The CDR3 spans 15 residues. CDR1 is SEHNR and CDR2 is FQNEAQ in the germline V gene (reference sequence). V was trimmed by 6 bases and J by 2 bases, leaving 15 bases between them. The CDR3 is CASRPTGGHTDTQYF. Here the CDR3 DNA reads TGTGCCAGCAGACCCACTGGGGGACACACAGATACGCAGTATTTT.

The chain combines TRBV29-1 with TRBJ1-5; maybe TRBD1 (6 bases). Trimming took off 1 base at V and 0 bases at J, with 10 bases between the two ends. The germline gives CDR1 SQVTM, CDR2 ANQGSEA. This CDR3 is 15 amino acids long. For the CDR3, the DNA is TGCAGCGTTGAAGTTGGACAGAATAGCAATCAGCCCCAGCATTTT. Amino acid sequence: CSVEVGQNSNQPQHF.

This clone was seen once. The rearrangement links TRBV19 to TRBJ1-2; D not resolved. V dropped 7 bases and J dropped 2 bases, with 29 bases sitting between them. Per the germline V gene, CDR1 is LNHDA and CDR2 is SQIVND (reference sequence). The CDR3 is 19 amino acids. The CDR3 is CASIAIRAGDRHHNYGYTF. CDR3 nucleotide sequence: TGTGCCAGTATCGCCATAAGGGCCGGGGATAGACATCACAACTATGGCTACACCTTC.

V gene TRBV27 combines with J gene TRBJ2-7; 11 nucleotides match TRBD2. The V segment lost 4 bases and the J segment 3 bases; nucleotides outside the gene matches: 5. CDR1 MNHEY and CDR2 SMNVEV come from the germline V gene (reference sequence). The CDR3 has 15 residues. CDR3 sequence reads: CASSSRLAGLYEQYF. For the CDR3, the DNA is TGTGCCAGCAGTTCCCGACTAGCGGGACTCTACGAGCAGTACTTC.

This clone was seen only a few times. The chain is built from TRBV10-1 and TRBJ2-7, with no clear D. Germline values: CDR1 WNHNN, CDR2 SYGVQD (reference sequence). With 6 bases removed from V and 4 bases from J, the gap between germline ends came to 10 bases. The CDR3 runs 12 residues. The CDR3 bases are TGCGCCAGCAGCGAACGAGCTTACGAGCAGTACTTC. This gives the protein CASSERAYEQYF.

The chain has TRBV6-1 and TRBJ2-5; 7 nucleotides match TRBD1. Judging by the DNA end, TRBJ2-7 fits better; the J call may be wrong. Germline-derived CDR1 and CDR2 are MNHNS and SASEGT. The CDR3 is 14 residues long. The CDR3 sequence is CAITGQSQLYEQYF. The CDR3 region has the DNA TGTGCCATCACGGGACAGAGCCAACTTTACGAGCAGTACTTC.

The table lists this clone with a few counts. The CDR3 is CASSRDRSSYNEQFF. The CDR3 region has the DNA TGCGCCAGCAGTCGGGACAGATCCTCCTACAATGAGCAGTTCTTC. The chain links TRBV5-1 to TRBJ2-1, with TRBD1 matching 7 bases. This CDR3 has 15 amino acids. J gave up 0 bases and V 5 bases, and 5 bases lay outside the gene matches. Germline CDR1 and CDR2: SGHRS and YFSETQ.